This passage covers 21 T cell receptor beta chains from one sample sequenced in a study of blood T cell repertoires in COVID-19. Clones were read by immunoSEQ multiplex PCR, and TCRdb kept only the in-frame ones, dropping some. The repertoire holds roughly 170,000 clones, with about 74% as singletons. The sample comprised peripheral blood. Receptors were obtained from an elderly woman with acute or convalescent COVID-19.

V is TRBV5-5 and J is TRBJ2-2, with D maybe TRBD1 (5 bases). The length of the CDR3 is 16 residues. The V gene lost 2 bases and the J gene lost 1 base, with 12 bases spanning the gap. Germline CDR1 SGHKS, CDR2 YYEKEE (reference sequence). CDR3 region: CASSFGWGGNTGELFF. In DNA, the CDR3 is TGTGCCAGCAGCTTTGGTTGGGGCGGGAACACCGGGGAGCTGTTTTTT.

The chain recombines TRBV7-9 with TRBJ2-3, with D maybe TRBD1 (6 bases). The CDR3 length is 16 residues. Looked up from germline, CDR1 is SEHNR and CDR2 is FQNEAQ (reference sequence). Trimming pared 5 bases from V and 0 bases from J, leaving 15 bases between. Here the CDR3 DNA reads TGTGCCAGCAGCGTAACGGGACAACTGAGCACAGATACGCAGTATTTT. Its translation is CASSVTGQLSTDTQYF.

The J gene is TRBJ2-3, the V gene TRBV6-5; unclear D gene. CDR3 length: 14 residues. Germline V gene data show CDR1 as MNHEY and CDR2 as SVGAGI. V lost 0 bases, J lost 5 bases, and 9 bases lay in between. CDR3 sequence (DNA): TGTGCCAGCAGTTACTCAAGGCCGGGAGATACGCAGTATTTT. Its translation is CASSYSRPGDTQYF.

The J gene is TRBJ1-5, the V gene TRBV18; D is unresolved. Trimming removed 3 bases from V and 1 base from J, with 7 bases in between. The CDR3 extends over 14 amino acids. The V gene's germline CDR1 is KGHSH and CDR2 LQKENI. CDR3 sequence: CASSPFRSNQPQHF. The CDR3 nucleotides are TGTGCCAGCTCACCCTTCAGGAGCAATCAGCCCCAGCATTTT.

This clone was observed a few times. J is TRBJ2-6 and V is TRBV10-3, with D possibly TRBD1 on 6 matching bases. V gave up 10 bases and J gave up 2 bases, with 15 bases separating them. This CDR3 has 15 amino acids. The germline CDR1 and CDR2 sequences are ENHRY and SYGVKD. The CDR3, as DNA: TGTGCCACCGAAGGACAGTCAGCTGGGGCCAACGTCCTGACTTTC. It codes for CATEGQSAGANVLTF.

The chain employs TRBV7-8 and TRBJ2-5, with D maybe TRBD1 (5 bases). Germline assignment: CDR1 SGHVS and CDR2 FQNEAQ. V shed 1 base and J shed 7 bases, with 13 bases lying between them. This CDR3 is built from 14 residues. This CDR3 is CASSLDRTTGTQYF. CDR3 sequence (DNA): TGTGCCAGCAGCTTAGACAGGACCACCGGGACCCAGTACTTC.

The genes are TRBV5-1 and TRBJ1-5; 7 bases align to TRBD1. The CDR3 sequence is 15 residues long. Germline lookup yields CDR1 SGHRS and CDR2 YFSETQ. J gave up 5 bases and V 1 base, and 6 bases lay outside the gene matches. The chain's CDR3 is CASSLSDRDHQPQHF. DNA for the CDR3: TGCGCCAGCAGCTTGAGCGACAGGGATCATCAGCCCCAGCATTTT.

The chain uses TRBV18 and TRBJ1-2, with D possibly being TRBD1 (5 bases). With 2 bases removed from V and 1 base from J, the gap between germline ends came to 20 bases. CDR3 size: 18 residues. Germline CDR1 reads KGHSH; CDR2 reads LQKENI. CDR3 protein: CASSPSSGVSGRNYGYTF. The CDR3 DNA reads as TGTGCCAGCTCACCATCCTCGGGGGTGTCAGGGCGTAACTATGGCTACACCTTC.

The rearrangement joins TRBV19 to TRBJ1-5; 7 nucleotides match TRBD1. Losses at the gene ends were 8 bases for V and 7 bases for J; bases not matched to a gene: 11. In germline, CDR1 is LNHDA, CDR2 SQIVND (reference sequence). This CDR3 is 14 amino acids long. In DNA, the CDR3 is TGTGCCAGTTGGGACAGAACAAGTGTACAGCCCCAGCATTTT. It specifies CASWDRTSVQPQHF.

This clone was seen a handful of times. The rearrangement joins TRBV7-2 to TRBJ1-5; unclear D gene. Germline CDR1 SGHTA, CDR2 FQGNSA. The V end lost 8 bases, the J end lost 5 bases, and 16 bases lay between the germline ends. The CDR3 consists of 14 residues. The CDR3 protein is CASERRVDDQPQHF. The CDR3 nucleotides read TGTGCCAGCGAGAGGAGGGTCGATGATCAGCCCCAGCATTTT.

The V gene is TRBV6-1, the J gene TRBJ1-4; D unresolved. This CDR3 contains 14 residues. CDR1 and CDR2 from the germline V gene are MNHNS and SASEGT. V lost 1 base to trimming and J lost 5 bases, with 8 bases between them. The CDR3 nucleotides are TGTGCCAGCAGTGAAGATTACCGGAATGAAAAACTGTTTTTT. Residues: CASSEDYRNEKLFF.

The CDR3 is CASSPTLSGEQYF. Here the CDR3 DNA reads TGTGCCAGCAGTCCCACGTTGTCGGGAGAGCAGTACTTC. V and J are TRBV6-5 and TRBJ2-7; tentatively, D is TRBD2 (5 bases). Per germline, CDR1 MNHEY and CDR2 SVGAGI. The V gene lost 5 bases and the J gene lost 7 bases, with 15 bases spanning the gap. The length of the CDR3 is 13 residues.

This rearrangement joins TRBV5-1 to TRBJ1-2; 11 nucleotides agree with TRBD1. The CDR3 consists of 15 residues. CDR1 is SGHRS and CDR2 is YFSETQ in the germline V gene. After removal of 4 bases from V and 1 base from J, the junction contained 3 bases not matched to a gene. The CDR3 region has the DNA TGCGCCAGCAGCCAGGGACAGGGGGTTAACTATGGCTACACCTTC. Translating it yields CASSQGQGVNYGYTF.

Of note for this clone: The same CDR3 arises from other DNA sequences in this sample as well. The chain has TRBV24-1 and TRBJ2-3; 9 positions match TRBD1. This CDR3 region has 15 residues. The germline V gene has CDR1 KGHDR and CDR2 SFDVKD. Losses at the gene ends were 2 bases for V and 4 bases for J; bases not matched to a gene: 3. This CDR3 is CATSDSGTGPDTQYF. The CDR3 DNA follows: TGTGCCACCAGTGATTCCGGGACAGGGCCAGATACGCAGTATTTT.

The chain recombines TRBV10-1 with TRBJ2-1; 7 bases map to TRBD2. V lost 5 bases and J lost 7; bases outside the gene matches: 11. This CDR3 comprises 15 residues. CDR1 and CDR2 from the germline V gene are WNHNN and SYGVQD (reference sequence). As DNA, the CDR3 is TGCGCCAGCAGTCAATGGGCGGGAGCGGAAAATGAGCAGTTCTTC. It translates to CASSQWAGAENEQFF.

In regard to this clone: The sample has other DNA sequences that encode this CDR3 too. V and J are TRBV2 and TRBJ2-3, with a weak D call TRBD2 (6 bases). The ends were cut back, 7 bases at V and 7 bases at J, with 24 bases in the middle. The CDR3 extends over 16 amino acids. Germline CDR1 reads SNHLY; CDR2 reads FYNNEI. CDR3 in DNA: TGTGCCAGCATCTCAACCTACGTACTAGCTGGGAATACGCAGTATTTT. This sequence encodes CASISTYVLAGNTQYF.

V usage is TRBV7-8 and J usage is TRBJ2-7; 9 bases line up with TRBD1. CDR1 and CDR2 (germline): SGHVS, FQNEAQ. The CDR3 is made up of 16 amino acids. Unmatched junction bases numbered 4, after V lost 0 bases and J lost 1 base. CDR3 sequence (DNA): TGTGCCAGCAGCTTAGCAGGACAGGGGAAATCCTACGAGCAGTACTTC. Its translation is CASSLAGQGKSYEQYF.

V is TRBV29-1 and J is TRBJ2-1, with D possibly being TRBD1 (6 bases). Trimming left V 5 bases short and J 7 bases short, with 18 bases between. The CDR3 is 14 amino acids. Germline loops: CDR1 SQVTM, CDR2 ANQGSEA. CDR3 DNA sequence: TGCAGCGTTCACCCACGCAGGGGAGTAAATGAGCAGTTCTTC. Amino acids: CSVHPRRGVNEQFF.

This clone was recorded once. The chain uses TRBV5-1 and TRBJ2-3; the match to TRBD2 covers 7 bases. The CDR3 totals 16 residues. With V trimmed by 0 bases and J by 4 bases, 8 bases remained unmatched. Germline CDR1 SGHRS, CDR2 YFSETQ. The CDR3, as DNA: TGCGCCAGCAGCTTGGCGGGGAGACTAGCCTCAGATACGCAGTATTTT. Encoded protein: CASSLAGRLASDTQYF. Complete variable domain (other parts from reference TRBV5-1 and TRBJ2-3): KAGVTQTPRYLIKTRGQQVTLSCSPISGHRSVSWYQQTPGQGLQFLFEYFSETQRNKGNFPGRFSGRQFSNSRSEMNVSTLELGDSALYLCASSLAGRLASDTQYFGPGTRLTVL.

In this sample, this clone turned up a few times. The chain is built from TRBV6-1 and TRBJ1-5, with D perhaps matching TRBD1 (6 bases). The V end was cut by 2 bases, the J end by 0 bases, with 23 bases between. Germline loops: CDR1 MNHNS, CDR2 SASEGT. The CDR3 extends over 20 amino acids. The CDR3 region is CASSELRVRGPPYSNQPQHF. The CDR3 DNA reads as TGTGCCAGCAGTGAACTGCGGGTCAGGGGACCCCCTTATAGCAATCAGCCCCAGCATTTT.

The chain carries TRBV29-1 and TRBJ2-7, with TRBD2 identical over 7 bases. Trimming at V came to 7 bases and at J to 2 bases, leaving 2 bases not matched to a gene. CDR1 and CDR2 from the germline V gene are SQVTM and ANQGSEA. The CDR3 loop spans 11 amino acids. CDR3 sequence: CSAGLAYEQYF. CDR3 DNA sequence: TGCAGCGCAGGACTAGCCTACGAGCAGTACTTC.